Listed below are T cell receptor beta chains from one sample, sequenced in a study of shared clonotypes between healthy human individuals. Assay: immunoSEQ multiplex PCR; the TCRdb copy retains only in-frame clones and omits some. The sample lists under 600,000 clones, around 97% seen once, with 0.045% to 0.06% in the top ten. Source material: naive CD4+ T cells sorted from blood. These receptors originate from a woman in her twenties or thirties in good health. Both conserved end residues are part of each CDR3. D genes are given only for firm matches. A row's size may be missing; if present it is once, few, many or a size class.

clone_size,v_call,d_call,j_call,cdr3_nt,cdr3_aa
.,TRBV25-1,TRBD2,TRBJ2-7,TGTGCCAGCAGTGAATGGGGGACTAGCCGAGGGGGGATCTACGAGCAGTACTTC,CASSEWGTSRGGIYEQYF
.,TRBV11-2,.,TRBJ2-4,TGTGCCAGCAGCTTCGTTCCGCTAGCCAAAAACATTCAGTACTTC,CASSFVPLAKNIQYF
.,TRBV28,TRBD1,TRBJ1-2,TGTGCCAGCAGGTTACAGGGGGCCCCTAGAAACTATGGCTACACCTTC,CASRLQGAPRNYGYTF
.,TRBV19,TRBD1,TRBJ2-5,TGTGCCAGTAGTCCTGGGACAGGGGAACAAGAGACCCAGTACTTC,CASSPGTGEQETQYF
.,TRBV5-1,.,TRBJ1-3,TGCGCCAGCAGCTTGGTCTCGGGGGAGGCTGGAAACACCATATATTTT,CASSLVSGEAGNTIYF
.,TRBV5-1,TRBD1,TRBJ1-4,TGCGCCAGCAGCCGCGGCCAACAGGGGTTTCGTCCTGAAAAACTGTTTTTT,CASSRGQQGFRPEKLFF
.,TRBV28,.,TRBJ1-2,TGTGCCAGCAGCTCGGCCGCAGGGGTTGGCTACACCTTC,CASSSAAGVGYTF
.,TRBV2,TRBD1,TRBJ1-1,TGTGCCAGCAACGGACAGGGATTGGAAGCTTTCTTT,CASNGQGLEAFF
.,TRBV7-9,TRBD2,TRBJ2-2,TGTGCCACTAGCGGACCTACGAACACCGGGGAGCTGTTTTTT,CATSGPTNTGELFF
.,TRBV7-9,TRBD1,TRBJ2-1,TGTGCCAGCAGCCTCGGACAGGGTAGAGTAGGTTCCTACAATGAGCAGTTCTTC,CASSLGQGRVGSYNEQFF
.,TRBV6-6,TRBD2,TRBJ2-3,TGTGCCAGCAGAGACCTAGCGGGAGGGCCGGGAGATACGCAGTATTTT,CASRDLAGGPGDTQYF
.,TRBV5-4,TRBD1,TRBJ2-7,TGTGCCAGCAGGTTGACAGGGGGCATCGACGAGCAGTACTTC,CASRLTGGIDEQYF
.,TRBV5-4,TRBD1,TRBJ2-5,TGTGCCAGCAGCGGGAGGACAGGGAGTCCAGAGACCCAGTACTTC,CASSGRTGSPETQYF
.,TRBV7-6,TRBD1,TRBJ2-4,TGTGCCAGCAGCCGGGACAGGAAAAACATTCAGTACTTC,CASSRDRKNIQYF
.,TRBV28,.,TRBJ2-3,TGTGCCAGCAGTTTACAATCCGGGGGAGTAGATACGCAGTATTTT,CASSLQSGGVDTQYF
.,TRBV19,TRBD2,TRBJ2-1,TGTGCCAGTAGTATAGACCTAGCGGGCGCCCACAATGAGCAGTTCTTC,CASSIDLAGAHNEQFF
.,TRBV6-1,.,TRBJ1-1,TGTGCCAGCGTCACAGGCCGGGACACTGAAGCTTTCTTT,CASVTGRDTEAFF
once,TRBV18,TRBD1,TRBJ2-7,TGTGCCAGCTCACCACGACAGGGGGCCCCCAGAGCCTACGAGCAGTACTTC,CASSPRQGAPRAYEQYF
.,TRBV5-1,.,TRBJ2-5,TGCGCCAGCACGGGAGCCCTCAGCGGGGAGACCCAGTACTTC,CASTGALSGETQYF
.,TRBV4-2,.,TRBJ1-4,TGTGCCAGCAGCCAGGGGTGGGAAAAACTGTTTTTT,CASSQGWEKLFF
.,TRBV9,TRBD1,TRBJ2-5,TGTGCCAGCAGCCCCCGGGACAGGGGGGTCCAAGAGACCCAGTACTTC,CASSPRDRGVQETQYF
.,TRBV5-1,TRBD1,TRBJ2-2,TGCGCCAGCAGCTGGGGACAGGGGAATCCCGGGGAGCTGTTTTTT,CASSWGQGNPGELFF
.,TRBV5-1,.,TRBJ2-5,TGCGCCAGCAGCTTAAGCAATCAAGAGACCCAGTACTTC,CASSLSNQETQYF
.,TRBV27,TRBD2,TRBJ2-2,TGTGCCAGCAGTTCCGGACTAGCCACCGGGGAGCTGTTTTTT,CASSSGLATGELFF
.,TRBV28,.,TRBJ2-7,TGTGCCAGCAGTTTTGCAGGGGACGTGGGCGAGCAGTACTTC,CASSFAGDVGEQYF
.,TRBV5-1,TRBD1,TRBJ2-7,TGCGCCAGCAGCCCACCCACAGGGGTCTTGGAGCAGTACTTC,CASSPPTGVLEQYF
.,TRBV28,TRBD1,TRBJ2-5,TGTGCCAGCAGTTTTGGGGTTAGGGGGCGGAGGGAGACCCAGTACTTC,CASSFGVRGRRETQYF
.,TRBV19,.,TRBJ1-1,TGTGCCAGTAGTAGACAGGATCAGACTGAAGCTTTCTTT,CASSRQDQTEAFF
once,TRBV11-3,.,TRBJ2-2,TGTGCCAGCAGTGCGGGACAGACACACACTTCGAACACCGGGGAGCTGTTTTTT,CASSAGQTHTSNTGELFF
few,TRBV10-3,TRBD2,TRBJ2-3,TGTGCCATCAGTGGGGCGGGAGGAGGAGATACGCAGTATTTT,CAISGAGGGDTQYF
.,TRBV11-3,.,TRBJ2-3,TGTGCCAGCAGCCTGAGGCAGCAAGATACGCAGTATTTT,CASSLRQQDTQYF
.,TRBV7-2,.,TRBJ1-1,TGTGCCAGCAGCTTATGGGGCGGGACACGAGAAGCTTTCTTT,CASSLWGGTREAFF
.,TRBV18,.,TRBJ2-5,TGTGCCAGCTCACCGGGACATCCATTCCAGGGCGAGACCCAGTACTTC,CASSPGHPFQGETQYF
.,TRBV27,.,TRBJ2-1,TGTGCCAGCAGTTTATTCGCAGGCGATACCTACAATGAGCAGTTCTTC,CASSLFAGDTYNEQFF
once,TRBV19,TRBD1,TRBJ2-7,TGTGCCAGTAGTATACCGGGACAGAGCTACGAGCAGTACTTC,CASSIPGQSYEQYF
.,TRBV21-1,.,TRBJ2-5,TGTGCCAGCAGCAAGGCTCAGAGATTCCAAGAGACCCAGTACTTC,CASSKAQRFQETQYF
.,TRBV7-3,.,TRBJ1-1,TGTGCCAGCAGCCCCGAGTCAAACACTGAAGCTTTCTTT,CASSPESNTEAFF
.,TRBV27,TRBD1,TRBJ1-1,TGTGCCAGCAGCGGCGACAGGGGGATGAACACTGAAGCTTTCTTT,CASSGDRGMNTEAFF
.,TRBV10-1,.,TRBJ2-7,TGCGCCAGCAGTGAGAATTACAGGGACGAGCAGTACTTC,CASSENYRDEQYF
once,TRBV2,TRBD2,TRBJ2-1,TGTGCCAGCAGTGGGACTAGCCCGCATGAGCAGTTCTTC,CASSGTSPHEQFF
once,TRBV2,.,TRBJ1-5,TGTGCCAGCAGAAGAGGACAGTATAGCAATCAGCCCCAGCATTTT,CASRRGQYSNQPQHF